This passage covers 22 T cell receptor beta chains from one sample sequenced in a study of T cell responses to AZD1222 COVID-19 vaccine. The table came from immunoSEQ multiplex PCR; TCRdb's copy has only in-frame clones and leaves some out. The table has roughly 58,000 clones, 75% to 90% seen once; the top ten hold under 6.5%. Sequencing was performed on peripheral blood, taken 28 days after the second AZD1222 dose. The receptors originated from an adult who received the AZD1222 COVID-19 vaccine.

The chain combines TRBV5-1 with TRBJ2-5, with D possibly TRBD1 on 5 matching bases. Trimming cost V 7 bases and J 0 bases, with 7 bases left between them. The CDR3 totals 12 residues. Per the germline V gene, CDR1 is SGHRS and CDR2 is YFSETQ. In DNA, the CDR3 is TGCGCCAGCGGGGCATACCAAGAGACCCAGTACTTC. Protein: CASGAYQETQYF.

The rearrangement links TRBV5-4 to TRBJ1-3; D remains unclear. Germline-derived CDR1 and CDR2 are SGHNT and YYREEE (reference sequence). The ends were cut back, 10 bases at V and 0 bases at J, with 11 bases in the middle. The CDR3 has 13 amino acids. CDR3 bases: TGTGCCCCCAAGCAGTACTCTGGAAACACCATATATTTT. Translating gives CAPKQYSGNTIYF. Full variable domain (rest looked up from reference TRBV5-4 and TRBJ1-3): ETGVTQSPTHLIKTRGQQVTLRCSSQSGHNTVSWYQQALGQGPQFIFQYYREEENGRGNFPPRFSGLQFPNYSSELNVNALELDDSALYLCAPKQYSGNTIYFGEGSWLTVV.

This clone was seen a single time. CDR3 sequence reads: CASSQEGGARWDTQYF. The CDR3 region has the DNA TGCGCCAGCAGCCAAGAGGGGGGGGCTAGATGGGATACGCAGTATTTT. J is TRBJ2-3 and V is TRBV4-3, with a weak D call TRBD2 (7 bases). The V and J ends lost 0 bases and 6 bases respectively, with 16 bases between them. This CDR3 is 16 amino acids long. In germline, CDR1 is LGHNA, CDR2 YSLEER.

The rearrangement joins TRBV5-6 to TRBJ2-1; the match to TRBD1 covers 7 bases. The length of the CDR3 is 14 residues. The germline V gene encodes CDR1 SGHDT and CDR2 YYEEEE. V shed 6 bases, J shed 1 base, and the junction held 4 bases outside the gene matches. CDR3 bases: TGTGCCAGCATCTCGACAGGGTCCTACAATGAGCAGTTCTTC. Amino acid sequence: CASISTGSYNEQFF.

The chain employs TRBV29-1 and TRBJ2-7; a possible D gene is TRBD1 (6 bases). CDR1 and CDR2 from the germline V gene are SQVTM and ANQGSEA. The CDR3 extends over 12 amino acids. The V end was cut by 6 bases, the J end by 3 bases, with 12 bases between. This chain's CDR3 is CSVRTANYEQYF. The CDR3 bases are TGCAGCGTGCGGACAGCCAACTACGAGCAGTACTTC.

This chain uses TRBV27 with TRBJ1-5, with D hard to call. Germline CDR1 reads MNHEY; CDR2 reads SMNVEV (reference sequence). The CDR3 covers 13 residues. V dropped 2 bases and J dropped 5 bases, with 7 bases sitting between them. The CDR3 protein is CASSLLGYQPQHF. The CDR3 coding sequence is TGTGCCAGCAGTTTACTGGGGTATCAGCCCCAGCATTTT.

CDR3 protein: CASSRDGTSDTQYF. CDR3 DNA: TGTGCCAGCAGCCGGGACGGGACCTCAGATACGCAGTATTTT. The J gene is TRBJ2-3, the V gene TRBV9, with D possibly called TRBD1 or TRBD2 (5 bases each). Per germline, CDR1 SGDLS and CDR2 YYNGEE. V shed 4 bases and J shed 4 bases, with 13 bases lying between them. CDR3 length: 14 amino acids. The entire variable domain, with the rest obtained from reference TRBV9 and TRBJ2-3, is as follows: DSGVTQTPKHLITATGQRVTLRCSPRSGDLSVYWYQQSLDQGLQFLIQYYNGEERAKGNILERFSAQQFPDLHSELNLSSLELGDSALYFCASSRDGTSDTQYFGPGTRLTVL.

The chain employs TRBV2 and TRBJ1-2; TRBD1 is a possible D gene (5 bases). This CDR3 contains 13 residues. Germline CDR1 reads SNHLY; CDR2 reads FYNNEI. V gave up 6 bases and J gave up 4 bases, with 12 bases separating them. The CDR3 loop is CASRAGTVYGYTF. In DNA, the CDR3 is TGTGCCAGCAGGGCCGGGACGGTCTATGGCTACACCTTC. Using reference TRBV2 and TRBJ1-2 for the parts outside the CDR3, the full variable domain is EPEVTQTPSHQVTQMGQEVILRCVPISNHLYFYWYRQILGQKVEFLVSFYNNEISEKSEIFDDQFSVERPDGSNFTLKIRSTKLEDSAMYFCASRAGTVYGYTFGSGTRLTVV.

The chain recombines TRBV11-2 with TRBJ1-5, with a weak D call TRBD1 (5 bases). Germline CDR1 reads SGHAT; CDR2 reads FQNNGV. The CDR3 is 14 residues long. Trimming removed 5 bases at V and 6 bases at J, with 14 bases between. CDR3 in amino acids: CASSQTVTGQPQHF. CDR3 nucleotides: TGTGCCAGCAGCCAGACAGTTACAGGTCAGCCCCAGCATTTT.

The V gene is TRBV5-1, the J gene TRBJ2-7; TRBD1 agrees at 12 bases. CDR3 size: 15 residues. Germline V gene sequence: CDR1 SGHRS, CDR2 YFSETQ. V trimming: 5 bases; J trimming: 5 bases; junction bases outside the gene matches: 8. Here the CDR3 reads CASRPPGTGGNEQYF. For the CDR3, the DNA is TGCGCCAGCAGACCTCCCGGGACAGGGGGCAACGAGCAGTACTTC.

This sequence joins TRBV7-3 and TRBJ2-3; 8 nucleotides line up with TRBD2. Germline CDR1 and CDR2: SGHTA and FQGTGA. V was pared by 1 base and J by 5 bases, with 5 bases of the junction left unmatched. This CDR3 is 15 amino acids long. Here the CDR3 reads CASSLSRGGRDTQYF. The CDR3 nucleotides read TGTGCCAGCAGCTTAAGTCGGGGGGGCCGAGATACGCAGTATTTT. Full variable domain (missing parts from reference TRBV7-3 and TRBJ2-3): GAGVSQTPSNKVTEKGKYVELRCDPISGHTALYWYRQSLGQGPEFLIYFQGTGAADDSGLPNDRFFAVRPEGSVSTLKIQRTERGDSAVYLCASSLSRGGRDTQYFGPGTRLTVL.

This chain connects TRBV20-1 to TRBJ2-5; TRBD2 matches at 8 bases. Germline assignment: CDR1 DFQATT and CDR2 SNEGSKA (reference sequence). Trimming cost V 6 bases and J 5 bases; bases outside gene matches: 2. CDR3 length equals 11 residues. The CDR3 region has the DNA TGCAGTGCCGGGGGGGTGGAGACCCAGTACTTC. Encoded protein: CSAGGVETQYF.

This clone was seen once. J is TRBJ2-7 and V is TRBV11-2, with D possibly TRBD2 on 6 matching bases. There are 14 residues in the CDR3. V was clipped by 4 bases and J by 4 bases, with 14 bases between them. The germline V gene has CDR1 SGHAT and CDR2 FQNNGV. The CDR3 coding sequence is TGTGCCAGCAGCTCTGGGACCGGAGGGTACGAGCAGTACTTC. It is translated as CASSSGTGGYEQYF.

The rearrangement links TRBV29-1 to TRBJ1-5, with D possibly matching TRBD1 (5 bases). CDR1 is SQVTM and CDR2 is ANQGSEA in the germline V gene. V was pared by 4 bases and J by 4 bases, with 14 bases between. The CDR3 spans 14 residues. The chain's CDR3 is CSVVVSGSNQPQHF. The CDR3 DNA sequence: TGCAGCGTTGTGGTTTCAGGGAGTAATCAGCCCCAGCATTTT. Supplemented by reference TRBV29-1 and TRBJ1-5, the full variable domain reads SAVISQKPSRDICQRGTSLTIQCQVDSQVTMMFWYRQQPGQSLTLIATANQGSEATYESGFVIDKFPISRPNLTFSTLTVSNMSPEDSSIYLCSVVVSGSNQPQHFGDGTRLSIL.

This chain joins TRBV5-1 and TRBJ1-4; a weak D match, TRBD1 (5 bases). Germline-derived CDR1 and CDR2 are SGHRS and YFSETQ. The CDR3 has 15 amino acids. Trimming removed 5 bases at V and 4 bases at J, with 15 bases between. Written as DNA, the CDR3 is TGCGCCAGCAGTCTTTTGGGGGGATTTAATGAAAAACTGTTTTTT. Translation gives CASSLLGGFNEKLFF.

To note about this clone: The junction does not match germline at one end; this may be a read error. The chain carries TRBV7-7 and TRBJ2-2, with no clear D. This CDR3 has 13 residues. Per germline, CDR1 SSHAT and CDR2 FNYEAQ (reference sequence). The CDR3 DNA reads TGTGCTAGCAGCTTAGCCCCCGGCGGGGAGCTGTTTTTT. It codes for CASSLAPGGELFF. The full variable domain, with the rest looked up from reference TRBV7-7 and TRBJ2-2, is GAGVSQSPRYKVTKRGQDVTLRCDPISSHATLYWYQQALGQGPEFLTYFNYEAQPDKSGLPSDRFSAERPEGSISTLTIQRTEQRDSAMYRCASSLAPGGELFFGEGSRLTVL.

The genes are TRBV5-1 and TRBJ2-7; 10 bases map to TRBD1. The CDR3 runs to 15 residues. With 3 bases clipped from V and 2 bases from J, the junction kept 5 bases outside the gene matches. Germline V CDR1 and CDR2: SGHRS, YFSETQ. CDR3 nucleotide sequence: TGCGCCAGCAGCTCCTCCGGGACAGGGGCCTACGAGCAGTACTTC. Amino acids: CASSSSGTGAYEQYF.

The V gene is TRBV19, the J gene TRBJ1-2, with D possibly matching TRBD1 (6 bases). V was cut by 9 bases and J by 0 bases, with 14 bases left in between. The CDR3 is made up of 14 amino acids. Germline assignment: CDR1 LNHDA and CDR2 SQIVND (reference sequence). In nucleotides, the CDR3 is TGTGCCAGCGGGCTCAGGACAGCTAACTATGGCTACACCTTC. Residues: CASGLRTANYGYTF.

The chain uses TRBV6-1 and TRBJ2-1, with TRBD2 matching 7 bases. The CDR3 length is 15 residues. With 6 bases clipped from V and 8 bases from J, the junction kept 13 bases outside the gene matches. CDR1 MNHNS and CDR2 SASEGT come from the germline V gene. The CDR3 sequence: CASRTEGGPSDEQFF. The CDR3 DNA reads as TGTGCCAGCAGAACCGAGGGAGGGCCCTCGGATGAGCAGTTCTTC.

The CDR3 reads CASRLTGSYEQYF. CDR3 nucleotides: TGTGCCAGCAGACTGACAGGATCCTACGAGCAGTACTTC. The V gene is TRBV2, the J gene TRBJ2-7; perhaps TRBD1 as D (6 bases). Looked up from germline, CDR1 is SNHLY and CDR2 is FYNNEI. Trimming took 6 bases from V and 1 from J, leaving 10 bases between them. The CDR3 consists of 13 residues.

This clone has just one count. V usage is TRBV12-5 and J usage is TRBJ2-2; weak D call: TRBD2 (5 bases). The CDR3 has 13 residues. Germline CDR1 LGHNT, CDR2 FRNRAP. Trimming took 3 bases from V and 7 from J, leaving 9 bases between them. CDR3 amino acids: CASGFEAGGELFF. CDR3 coding DNA: TGTGCTAGTGGTTTCGAGGCGGGCGGGGAGCTGTTTTTT.

This clone was observed once. The chain is built from TRBV3-1 (or the pseudogene TRBV3-2) and TRBJ1-5, with a tentative D call TRBD1 (5 bases). Germline CDR1 is LGHDT and CDR2 is YNNKEL (reference sequence). The CDR3 is 13 residues long. Trimming removed 4 bases at V and 4 bases at J, with 8 bases between. CDR3 sequence: CASSRDGNQPQHF. CDR3 nucleotide sequence: TGTGCCAGCAGCCGGGACGGAAATCAGCCCCAGCATTTT.